One TCR beta chain is described in this entry. Its specificity is not known. These data originate in a study of T cell repertoires in cytomegalovirus infection. Study background: It was recently identified HLA-C-restricted and well-studied HLA-B-restricted CMV epitopes that the study used. Public TCR beta signatures marked donors with CMV infection and the matching HLA.

V was pared by 6 bases and J by 5 bases, with 12 bases of the junction left unmatched. CDR3 length: 17 residues. Germline loops: CDR1 SGHVS, CDR2 FNYEAQ. In TCRdb, the reads were re-called with MiXCR into one record per CDR3 protein. The table has fewer than 55,000 distinct CDR3 sequences, around 20% seen once. The sequence was collected from a human donor in good health (CMV status not recorded). Some clones in this sample may be carry-over from other donors' samples. Here the sequenced sample was CD8+ T cells from cultured PBMCs, taken from culture after CMV antigen stimulation. This sequence joins TRBV7-6 and TRBJ1-3; the match to TRBD1 covers 11 bases. Here the CDR3 reads CASRVGGTGGRRNTIYF. As DNA, the CDR3 is TGTGCCAGCAGAGTTGGAGGGACAGGGGGTAGGAGAAACACCATATATTTT.